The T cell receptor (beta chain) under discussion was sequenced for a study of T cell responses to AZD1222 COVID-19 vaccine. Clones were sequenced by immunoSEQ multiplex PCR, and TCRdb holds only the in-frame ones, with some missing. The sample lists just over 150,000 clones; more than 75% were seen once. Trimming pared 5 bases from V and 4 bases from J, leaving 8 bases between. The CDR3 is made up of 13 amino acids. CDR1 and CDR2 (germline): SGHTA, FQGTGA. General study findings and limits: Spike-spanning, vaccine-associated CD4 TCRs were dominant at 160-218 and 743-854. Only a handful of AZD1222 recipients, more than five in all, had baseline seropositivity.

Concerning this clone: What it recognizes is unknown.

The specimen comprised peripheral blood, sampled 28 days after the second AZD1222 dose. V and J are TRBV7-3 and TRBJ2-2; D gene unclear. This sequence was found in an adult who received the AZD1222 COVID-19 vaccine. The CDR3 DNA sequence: TGTGCCAGCAGCGATTCCCTCACCGGGGAGCTGTTTTTT. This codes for CASSDSLTGELFF. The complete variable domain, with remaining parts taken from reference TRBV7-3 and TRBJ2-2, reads GAGVSQTPSNKVTEKGKYVELRCDPISGHTALYWYRQSLGQGPEFLIYFQGTGAADDSGLPNDRFFAVRPEGSVSTLKIQRTERGDSAVYLCASSDSLTGELFFGEGSRLTVL.